Below, one TCR beta chain is given with its context. The data were taken from a study of blood T cell repertoires in COVID-19. Overall study context: Material from acute and convalescent COVID-19 was sourced from the United States, Italy and Spain. Sources were T cells, B-cell-depleted T cells, or PBMCs; the material itself was cDNA or gDNA.

The CDR3 sequence is 15 residues long. J was trimmed by 7 bases and V by 0 bases; bases with no gene match: 5. Germline loops: CDR1 MNHEY, CDR2 SVGEGT. The data were produced by immunoSEQ multiplex PCR, yet TCRdb's version contains in-frame clones alone and is incomplete. The sample includes some 350,000 clones, around nine tenths of them seen just once. This chain uses TRBV6-2 or TRBV6-3 with TRBJ2-1; 8 nucleotides line up with TRBD1. Sample: peripheral blood. This receptor was obtained from a human donor in a cohort sampled during active COVID-19. CDR3 sequence: CASSYSAGGGNEQFF. CDR3 sequence (DNA): TGTGCCAGCAGTTACTCGGCAGGGGGCGGGAATGAGCAGTTCTTC.